This passage covers 16 T cell receptor beta chains from one sample sequenced in a study of tumor-infiltrating lymphocytes in primary liver carcinoma. The authors made TCR beta cDNA from roughly 480 ng total RNA with a constant-region primer. Amplification in three nested multiplex PCR rounds with slightly modified ARM-PCR gave rise to TCR beta libraries. With TRBV1-TRBV30 forward primers and a C-beta reverse primer, the first two PCR rounds were run for nine to eleven cycles each. TCRdb used MiXCR to reprocess the multiplex PCR reads, holding one entry per CDR3 protein. Among some 190,000 distinct CDR3 sequences listed, over 80% were seen once. Bulk tissue was left unsorted, and RNA and DNA were co-extracted from 20-30 mg of it. Input material: tumor tissue from primary liver carcinoma. The receptor source for this set is a man in his forties or fifties with primary liver carcinoma and hepatitis B virus infection.

V and J are TRBV6-5 and TRBJ2-1, with 7 nucleotides matching TRBD1. CDR1 and CDR2 (germline): MNHEY, SVGAGI. J gave up 9 bases and V 11 bases, and 22 bases lay outside the gene matches. The CDR3 length is 16 residues. This CDR3 reads CAGRIKGGPIRGEQFF. The CDR3 DNA is TGTGCCGGTAGGATTAAAGGGGGCCCGATTCGCGGTGAGCAGTTCTTC.

To note about this clonotype: Since no conserved phenylalanine or tryptophan closes the CDR3, a read error is the likely cause. The chain combines TRBV6-6 with TRBJ1-1; D uncertain. This CDR3 is built from 15 residues. Looked up from germline, CDR1 is MNHNY and CDR2 is SVGAGI (reference sequence). CDR3: CTSSRAALVDTEAFY. CDR3 DNA: TGTACCAGCAGCCGGGCGGCACTCGTCGACACTGAAGCTTTCTAT.

Comment on this clonotype: A junction end diverges from the germline sequence, so it may reflect a read error. This chain connects TRBV12-3 or TRBV12-4 to TRBJ2-7; D remains ambiguous. This CDR3 comprises 13 residues. CDR3 sequence reads: CASRFGHAYEQYF. The DNA for the CDR3 is TGTGCCAGCAGATTCGGCCACGCCTATGAGCAGTACTTC.

Details on this clonotype: This CDR3 fails to terminate in the conserved phenylalanine or tryptophan, so it likely reflects a read error. The chain couples TRBV12-3 or TRBV12-4 to TRBJ1-1, with TRBD1 matching over 7 bases. CDR3 length: 14 amino acids. The CDR3 loop reads CVSRPRTGNTEAFI. In DNA form, the CDR3 reads TGTGTCAGCAGACCTCGGACAGGAAACACTGAAGCTTTCATT.

Concerning this clonotype itself: Compared with germline, one end of the junction differs, possibly owing to a read error. V usage is TRBV7-9 and J usage is TRBJ2-1, with a possible D match to TRBD1 (6 bases). This CDR3 region has 15 residues. Germline CDR1 is SEHNR and CDR2 is FQNEAQ (reference sequence). DNA for the CDR3: TGTGCAAGCAGCTCAGGGGTAGTGGCCTCAAATGAGCGGTTCTTC. Translated: CASSSGVVASNERFF.

Note on this clonotype: The CDR3 end shows no conserved phenylalanine or tryptophan, and so a read error is likely. The chain links TRBV6-5 to TRBJ1-3; D is ambiguous. The CDR3 has 13 residues. The germline V gene has CDR1 MNHEY and CDR2 SVGAGI. The CDR3 region is CASSSKGKNTIYL. For the CDR3, the DNA is TGCGCCAGCAGTTCAAAGGGTAAAAACACCATATATCTT.

This clonotype appeared a few times. It may be a read error: a sequence one base away is much more abundant. V gene TRBV5-1 combines with J gene TRBJ1-2; perhaps TRBD1 as D (5 bases). The CDR3 length is 12 residues. Germline assignment: CDR1 SGHRS and CDR2 YFSETQ. CDR3 bases: TGCGCCAACAGCCCAGGGAACTATGGCTACACCTTC. Protein: CANSPGNYGYTF.

In its sample, this clonotype was seen a few times. The chain couples TRBV6-2 or TRBV6-3 to TRBJ2-3; the D is unclear. Deletions cut 9 bases from V and 5 bases from J, with 24 bases between. Germline CDR1 and CDR2: MNHEY and SVGEGT. The CDR3 has 16 amino acids. CDR3 region: CASSFLGRLVGDTQYF. In DNA, the CDR3 is TGTGCCAGTAGCTTCCTAGGACGGCTTGTGGGAGATACGCAGTATTTT.

The chain employs TRBV6-2 or TRBV6-3 and TRBJ2-5; D could derive from TRBD1 or TRBD2 (5 bases each). Germline V gene lookup returns CDR1 MNHEY and CDR2 SVGEGT. This CDR3 is built from 16 residues. Trimming took 5 bases from V and 3 from J, leaving 19 bases between them. The CDR3 nucleotides read TGTGCCAGCAGTCAATTGACGACAGCGGTCGAAGAGACCCAGTACTTC. Protein product: CASSQLTTAVEETQYF.

This clonotype showed up just a few times. The rearrangement links TRBV12-3 or TRBV12-4 to TRBJ1-5; possibly TRBD1 for D (6 bases). The CDR3 is made up of 15 amino acids. Trimming left V 10 bases short and J 5 bases short, with 21 bases between. The CDR3 DNA sequence: TGTGCCAACAGGCAGACAGGACTACCAGATCAGCCCCAGCATTTT. This codes for CANRQTGLPDQPQHF.

This chain links TRBV11-2 with TRBJ2-2, with 11 bases identical to TRBD2. The trim removed 3 bases at V and 4 bases at J, leaving 4 bases unmatched. This CDR3 is built from 16 residues. The germline gives CDR1 SGHAT, CDR2 FQNNGV. As DNA, the CDR3 is TGTGCCAGCAGCTTGGTGACTAGCGGGGTCACCGGGGAGCTGTTTTTT. Translation: CASSLVTSGVTGELFF.

As to this clonotype: A junction end diverges from the germline sequence, so it may reflect a read error. The chain carries TRBV10-3 and TRBJ1-1; the D gene is possibly TRBD1 (6 bases). This CDR3 comprises 14 residues. Germline CDR1 ENHRY, CDR2 SYGVKD. CDR3 region: CAIRDRQGYSEAIF. The CDR3 DNA reads TGTGCCATCAGGGACCGGCAGGGGTACAGTGAAGCTATCTTT.

In this sample, this clonotype turned up many times. The chain uses TRBV29-1 and TRBJ2-5; 8 bases are shared with TRBD1. V dropped 7 bases and J dropped 1; count of bases not matched to a gene: 5. The germline CDR1 and CDR2 sequences are SQVTM and ANQGSEA. The CDR3 totals 13 residues. The CDR3 here is CSASGTGQETQYF. The CDR3 nucleotides read TGCAGCGCCTCGGGGACAGGCCAAGAGACCCAGTACTTC.

Turning to this clonotype: One end of the junction is discordant with germline, which a read error may explain. The chain is built from TRBV29-1 and TRBJ2-7; unclear D gene. The CDR3 is 12 residues long. CDR1 and CDR2 (germline): SQVTM, ANQGSEA. This chain's CDR3 is CRVVDAPGEQYF. CDR3 DNA: TGCAGGGTTGTGGACGCACCCGGTGAGCAGTACTTC.

V is TRBV5-5 and J is TRBJ2-3, with 10 bases fitting TRBD2. The germline V gene has CDR1 SGHKS and CDR2 YYEKEE (reference sequence). The ends lost 6 bases at V and 6 bases at J; junction bases unmatched: 13. This CDR3 region has 16 residues. As DNA, the CDR3 is TGTGCCAGCAAACTCTTAGCAGCGGGAGGGGGGGATACGCAGTATTTT. This encodes CASKLLAAGGGDTQYF.

The V call is TRBV28, the J call TRBJ2-1; 13 bases agree with TRBD2. CDR1 is MDHEN, CDR2 SYDVKM, per germline. The J segment lost 12 bases and the V segment lost 7 bases, leaving 15 bases of the junction unmatched. The CDR3 loop spans 16 amino acids. In DNA form, the CDR3 reads TGTGCCAGCAATTTGTCCGACAAACTAGCGGGAGGGTTGCAGTTCTTC. This translates into CASNLSDKLAGGLQFF.